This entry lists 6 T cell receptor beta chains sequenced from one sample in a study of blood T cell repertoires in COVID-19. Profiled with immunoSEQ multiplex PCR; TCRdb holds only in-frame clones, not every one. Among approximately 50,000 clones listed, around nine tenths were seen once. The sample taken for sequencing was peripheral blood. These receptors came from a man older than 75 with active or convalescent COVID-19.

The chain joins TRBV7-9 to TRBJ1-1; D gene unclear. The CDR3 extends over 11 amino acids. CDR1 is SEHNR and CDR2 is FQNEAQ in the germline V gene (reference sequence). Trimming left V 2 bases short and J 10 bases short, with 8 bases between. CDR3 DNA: TGTGCCAGCAGCTTAATCTTGCGAGCTTTCTTT. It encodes CASSLILRAFF.

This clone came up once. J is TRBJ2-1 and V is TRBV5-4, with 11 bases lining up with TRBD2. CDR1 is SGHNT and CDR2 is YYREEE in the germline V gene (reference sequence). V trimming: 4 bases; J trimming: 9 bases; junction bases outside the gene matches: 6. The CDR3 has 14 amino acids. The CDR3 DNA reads TGTGCCAGCAGCATACTAGCGGGAGTTGGTGAGCAGTTCTTC. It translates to CASSILAGVGEQFF.

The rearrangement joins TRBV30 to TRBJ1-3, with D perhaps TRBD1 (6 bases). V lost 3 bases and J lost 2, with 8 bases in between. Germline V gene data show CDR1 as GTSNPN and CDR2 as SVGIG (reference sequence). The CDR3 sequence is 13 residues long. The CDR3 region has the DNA TGTGCCTGGAGCAAGGGGGCTGGAAACACCATATATTTT. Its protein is CAWSKGAGNTIYF.

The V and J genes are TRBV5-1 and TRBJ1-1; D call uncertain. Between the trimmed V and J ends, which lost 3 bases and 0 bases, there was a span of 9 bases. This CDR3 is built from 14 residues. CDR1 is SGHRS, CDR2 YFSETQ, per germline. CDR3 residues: CASSSRLLNTEAFF. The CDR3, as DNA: TGCGCCAGCAGCTCTCGACTACTGAACACTGAAGCTTTCTTT. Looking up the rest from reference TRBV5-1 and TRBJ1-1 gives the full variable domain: KAGVTQTPRYLIKTRGQQVTLSCSPISGHRSVSWYQQTPGQGLQFLFEYFSETQRNKGNFPGRFSGRQFSNSRSEMNVSTLELGDSALYLCASSSRLLNTEAFFGQGTRLTVV.

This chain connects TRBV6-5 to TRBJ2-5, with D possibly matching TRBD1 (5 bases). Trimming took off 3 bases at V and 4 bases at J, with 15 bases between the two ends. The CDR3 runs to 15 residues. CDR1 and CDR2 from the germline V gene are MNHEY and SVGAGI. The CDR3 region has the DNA TGTGCCAGCAGTTATAGAGGCATAAGGGGAGAGACCCAGTACTTC. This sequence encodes CASSYRGIRGETQYF.

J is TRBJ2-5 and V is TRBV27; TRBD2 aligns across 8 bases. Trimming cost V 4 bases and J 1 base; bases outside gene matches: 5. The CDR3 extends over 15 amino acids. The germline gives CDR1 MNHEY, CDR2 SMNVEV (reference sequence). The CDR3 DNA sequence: TGTGCCAGCAGTTGGAGCGGGAGAGTCCAAGAGACCCAGTACTTC. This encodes CASSWSGRVQETQYF.